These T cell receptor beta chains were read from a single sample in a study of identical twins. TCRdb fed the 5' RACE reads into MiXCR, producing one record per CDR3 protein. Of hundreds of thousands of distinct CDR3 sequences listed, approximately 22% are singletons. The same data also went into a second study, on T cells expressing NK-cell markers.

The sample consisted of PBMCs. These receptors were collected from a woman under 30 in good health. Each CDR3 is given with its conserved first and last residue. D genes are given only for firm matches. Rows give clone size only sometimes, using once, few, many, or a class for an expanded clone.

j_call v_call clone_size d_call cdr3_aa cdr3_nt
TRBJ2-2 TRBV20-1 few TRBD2 CSARLAANTGELFF TGCAGTGCTAGGCTAGCGGCGAACACCGGGGAGCTGTTTTTT
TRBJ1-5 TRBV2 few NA CASSRVSGNQPQHF TGTGCCAGCAGCCGGGTCAGCGGCAATCAGCCCCAGCATTTT
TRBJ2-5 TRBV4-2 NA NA CASSPWLTGQTQYF TGTGCCAGCAGCCCATGGCTGACCGGCCAGACCCAGTACTTC
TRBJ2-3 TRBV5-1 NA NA CASSPSAEDTQYF TGCGCCAGCAGCCCTTCCGCCGAAGATACGCAGTATTTT
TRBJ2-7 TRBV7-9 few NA CASSYPGAYEQYF TGTGCCAGCAGTTACCCTGGGGCGTACGAGCAGTACTTC
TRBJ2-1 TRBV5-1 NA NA CASSLEAIDEQFF TGCGCCAGCAGCTTGGAGGCTATCGATGAGCAGTTCTTC
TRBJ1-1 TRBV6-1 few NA CASSEYRIVTEAFF TGTGCCAGCAGTGAATATCGAATTGTCACTGAAGCTTTCTTT
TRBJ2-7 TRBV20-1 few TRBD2 CSASRGASGSYEQYF TGCAGTGCTAGCCGTGGAGCTAGCGGGTCCTACGAGCAGTACTTC
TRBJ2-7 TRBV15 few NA CATSRDGSEWQYF TGTGCCACCAGCAGAGATGGGTCGGAGTGGCAGTACTTC
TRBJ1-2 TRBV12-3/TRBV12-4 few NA CASSPRSWGLYGYTF TGTGCCAGCAGTCCCCGATCTTGGGGCCTCTATGGCTACACCTTC
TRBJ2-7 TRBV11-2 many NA CASSLVSGIPPYEQYF TGTGCCAGCAGCTTAGTATCCGGGATCCCCCCTTACGAGCAGTACTTC
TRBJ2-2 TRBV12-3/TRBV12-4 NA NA CASSLIGAVNTGELFF TGTGCCAGCAGTTTAATTGGTGCAGTCAACACCGGGGAGCTGTTTTTT
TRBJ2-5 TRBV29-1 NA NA CSVAVREPLQETQYF TGCAGCGTTGCAGTGAGGGAACCCTTACAAGAGACCCAGTACTTC
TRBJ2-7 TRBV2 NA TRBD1 CASRDRTGGEQYF TGTGCCAGCAGGGATCGGACAGGGGGCGAGCAGTACTTC
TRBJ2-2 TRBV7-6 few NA CASSFSLGGRTGELFF TGTGCCAGCAGCTTCTCGTTGGGGGGCCGAACCGGGGAGCTGTTTTTT
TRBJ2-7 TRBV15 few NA CATSRVVQGHEQYF TGTGCCACCAGCAGAGTGGTCCAGGGGCACGAGCAGTACTTC
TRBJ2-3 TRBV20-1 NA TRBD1 CTASRDSHTQYF TGCACTGCGTCCCGGGACAGCCATACGCAGTATTTT
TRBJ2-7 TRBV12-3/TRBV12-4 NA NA CASSPSGNSFYEQYF TGTGCCAGCAGCCCGTCCGGGAACAGTTTCTACGAGCAGTACTTC
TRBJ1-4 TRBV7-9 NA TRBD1 CASSFTGGDEKLFF TGTGCCAGCAGCTTCACAGGGGGTGATGAAAAACTGTTTTTT
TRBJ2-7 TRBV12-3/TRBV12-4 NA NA CASLASASYEQYF TGTGCCAGCCTCGCTAGCGCCTCCTACGAGCAGTACTTC
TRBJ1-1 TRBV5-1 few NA CASSLARTGRDTEAFF TGCGCCAGCAGCTTGGCCCGAACTGGTCGCGACACTGAAGCTTTCTTT
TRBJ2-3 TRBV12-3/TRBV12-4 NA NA CASSLGRQITDTQYF TGTGCCAGCAGTTTAGGTCGGCAGATCACAGATACGCAGTATTTT
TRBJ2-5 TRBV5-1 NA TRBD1 CASNYRGLGAQETQYF TGCGCCAGCAACTACAGGGGGCTCGGGGCCCAAGAGACCCAGTACTTC
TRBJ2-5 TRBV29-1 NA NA CSVWPVQETQYF TGCAGCGTTTGGCCAGTCCAAGAGACCCAGTACTTC
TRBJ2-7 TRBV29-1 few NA CSVNRPTGEQYF TGCAGCGTTAATCGACCCACGGGCGAGCAGTACTTC
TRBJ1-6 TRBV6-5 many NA CASSYSGPPAPLHF TGTGCCAGCAGTTACTCAGGGCCCCCGGCACCCCTCCACTTT
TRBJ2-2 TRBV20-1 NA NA CSAHRPQGGELFF TGCAGTGCCCACCGCCCCCAAGGCGGGGAGCTGTTTTTT
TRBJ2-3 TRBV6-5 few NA CASSYRVATDTQYF TGTGCCAGCAGTTACAGGGTAGCCACAGATACGCAGTATTTT
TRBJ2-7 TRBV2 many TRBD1 CASSSDRDYEQYF TGTGCCAGCAGCTCGGACAGGGACTACGAGCAGTACTTC
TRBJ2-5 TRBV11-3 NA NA CASTPGFQETQYF TGTGCCAGCACCCCGGGATTCCAAGAGACCCAGTACTTC
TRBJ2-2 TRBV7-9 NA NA CASSLALVDGELFF TGTGCCAGCAGCCTAGCCCTAGTAGACGGGGAGCTGTTTTTT
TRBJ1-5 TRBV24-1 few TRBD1 CATSDPGTGPPNQPQHF TGTGCCACCAGTGATCCAGGGACAGGTCCCCCCAATCAGCCCCAGCATTTT
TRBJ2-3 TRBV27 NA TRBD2 CASSFARTSKGTDTQYF TGTGCCAGCAGTTTCGCTCGGACTAGCAAGGGCACAGATACGCAGTATTTT
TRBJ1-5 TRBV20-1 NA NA CSARYKGVNQPQHF TGCAGTGCTAGATATAAGGGCGTCAATCAGCCCCAGCATTTT
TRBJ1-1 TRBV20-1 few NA CSALGEGGTEAFF TGCAGTGCTCTAGGGGAGGGGGGGACTGAAGCTTTCTTT
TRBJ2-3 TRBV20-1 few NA CSARDPRLATDTQYF TGCAGTGCTAGAGATCCTAGACTCGCCACAGATACGCAGTATTTT
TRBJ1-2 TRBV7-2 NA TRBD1 CASSWRDSFNGYTF TGTGCCAGCAGCTGGAGGGACAGTTTTAATGGCTACACCTTC
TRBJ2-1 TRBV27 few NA CASSFFRVYNEQFF TGTGCCAGCAGTTTTTTCCGGGTTTACAATGAGCAGTTCTTC
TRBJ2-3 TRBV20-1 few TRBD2 CSAPRLAGESDTQYF TGCAGTGCTCCCCGACTAGCGGGAGAGAGTGATACGCAGTATTTT
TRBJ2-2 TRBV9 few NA CASSVHTNTGELFF TGTGCCAGCAGCGTACACACCAACACCGGGGAGCTGTTTTTT
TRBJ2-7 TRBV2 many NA CASTGNEQYF TGTGCCAGCACGGGAAACGAGCAGTACTTC
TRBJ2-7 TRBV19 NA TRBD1 CASTFTGGENEQYF TGTGCCAGTACCTTTACAGGGGGCGAGAACGAGCAGTACTTC
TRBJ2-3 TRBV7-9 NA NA CASNKGWGADTQYF TGTGCCAGCAATAAGGGGTGGGGCGCAGATACGCAGTATTTT
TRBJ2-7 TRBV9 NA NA CASSVGRESIYEQYF TGTGCCAGCAGCGTAGGACGGGAGTCGATATACGAGCAGTACTTC
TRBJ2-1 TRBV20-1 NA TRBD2 CSAGVLLAGVSNEQFF TGCAGTGCTGGGGTCTTACTAGCGGGAGTCAGTAATGAGCAGTTCTTC
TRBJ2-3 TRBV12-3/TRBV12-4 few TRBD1 CASTTQTGSDTDTQYF TGTGCCAGCACCACTCAGACAGGGAGCGATACAGATACGCAGTATTTT
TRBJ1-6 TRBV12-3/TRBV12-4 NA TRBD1 CASTSFGTGNSPLHF TGTGCCAGCACTTCTTTCGGGACAGGGAATTCACCCCTCCACTTT
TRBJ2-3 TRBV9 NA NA CASSSTFLDTQYF TGTGCCAGCAGCTCGACCTTCTTAGATACGCAGTATTTT
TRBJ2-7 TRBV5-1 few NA CASSLVPREQYF TGCGCCAGCAGCTTGGTTCCGAGGGAGCAGTACTTC
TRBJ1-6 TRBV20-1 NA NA CSALGAVNSPLHF TGCAGTGCTCTAGGGGCGGTCAATTCACCCCTCCACTTT
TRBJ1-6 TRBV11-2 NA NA CASSKTTENSPLHF TGTGCCAGCAGTAAAACAACCGAGAATTCACCCCTCCACTTT
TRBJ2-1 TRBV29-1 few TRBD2 CSGALAGVNEQFF TGCAGCGGGGCACTAGCGGGAGTCAATGAGCAGTTCTTC